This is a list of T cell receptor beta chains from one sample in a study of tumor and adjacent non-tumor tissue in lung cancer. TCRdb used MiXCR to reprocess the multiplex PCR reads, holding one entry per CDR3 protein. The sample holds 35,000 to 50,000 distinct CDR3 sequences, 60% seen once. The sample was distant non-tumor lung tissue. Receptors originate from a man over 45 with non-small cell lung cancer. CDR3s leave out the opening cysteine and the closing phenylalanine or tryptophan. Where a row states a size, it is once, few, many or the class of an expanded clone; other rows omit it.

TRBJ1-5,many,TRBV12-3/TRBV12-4,ASRLGQEEQPQH
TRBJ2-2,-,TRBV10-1,ACSAGVNTGELF
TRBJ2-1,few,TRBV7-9,ASSRRQEPGNSYNEQF
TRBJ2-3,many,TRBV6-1,ASSEQRGTDTQY
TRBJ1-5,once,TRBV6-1,ARSEDWVGNNQPQH
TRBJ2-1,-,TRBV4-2,TSSHSIWDRGYNEQF
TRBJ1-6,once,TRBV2,AGSEGQGNSPLH
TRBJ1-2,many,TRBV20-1,SAEEPGRYGYT
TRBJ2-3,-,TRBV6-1,ASSEDSGGATDTQY
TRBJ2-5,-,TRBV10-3,AISETLPLQETQY
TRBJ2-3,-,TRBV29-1,SATSGSGGTDTQY
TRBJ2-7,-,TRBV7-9,ASMWEASYDQY
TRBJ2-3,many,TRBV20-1,SARDMYTQY
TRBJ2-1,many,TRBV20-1,SAQISVGLAGNEQF
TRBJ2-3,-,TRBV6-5,ASRAGLDVDMRY
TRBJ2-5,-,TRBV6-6,AISRRVNEAQY
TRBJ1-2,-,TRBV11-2,ASSLPQGAYGYT
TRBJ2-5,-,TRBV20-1,SVTTGSQETQY
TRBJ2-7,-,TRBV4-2,PSSVGGSNYEQY
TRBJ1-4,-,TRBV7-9,ASSLAEVSEKLV
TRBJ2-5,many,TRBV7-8,ASSSSRGARLQETQY
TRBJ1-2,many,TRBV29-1,SVEDTGSINYGYT
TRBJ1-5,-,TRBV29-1,SVELGGDLPKH
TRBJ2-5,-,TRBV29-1,SGAGTLRGTQY
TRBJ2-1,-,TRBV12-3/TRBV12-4,ASSSRGTSYNEKF